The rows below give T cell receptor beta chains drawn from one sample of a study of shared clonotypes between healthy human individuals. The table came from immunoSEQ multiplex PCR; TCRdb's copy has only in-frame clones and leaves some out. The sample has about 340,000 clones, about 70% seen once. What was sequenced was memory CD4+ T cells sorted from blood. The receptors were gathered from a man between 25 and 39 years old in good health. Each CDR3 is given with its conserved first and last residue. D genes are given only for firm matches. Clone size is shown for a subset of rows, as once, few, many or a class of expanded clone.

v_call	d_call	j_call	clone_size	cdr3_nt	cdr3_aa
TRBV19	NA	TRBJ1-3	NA	TGTGCCAGCAGCGTGACCTCTGGAAACACCATATATTTT	CASSVTSGNTIYF
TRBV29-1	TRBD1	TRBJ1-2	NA	TGCAGCGTTTCAGGGGGGGACAGGGGTAACTATGGCTACACCTTC	CSVSGGDRGNYGYTF
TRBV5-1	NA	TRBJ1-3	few	TGCGCCAGCAGTGATCAGGGCGGCTTCTCTGGAAACACCATATATTTT	CASSDQGGFSGNTIYF
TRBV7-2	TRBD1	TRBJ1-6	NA	TGTGCCAGCAGCCACACTCGGACAGGGACCAATTCACCCCTCCACTTT	CASSHTRTGTNSPLHF
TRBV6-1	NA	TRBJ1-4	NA	TGTGCCAGCAGTACACCGACAGTGTTGGGTGAAAAACTGTTTTTT	CASSTPTVLGEKLFF
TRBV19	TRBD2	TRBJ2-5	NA	TGTGCCAGGACCTCGGGAGGGCGTTTTCGCCAAGAGACCCAGTACTTC	CARTSGGRFRQETQYF
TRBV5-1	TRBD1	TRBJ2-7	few	TGCGCCAGCAGCTCTGACAGGGACGTGCGAGAGCAGTACTTC	CASSSDRDVREQYF
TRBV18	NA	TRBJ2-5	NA	TGTGCCAGCTCACCACCGGGCGAGACCCAGTACTTC	CASSPPGETQYF
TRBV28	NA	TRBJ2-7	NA	TGTGCCAGCAGTTTCCCAGGGGCAAGGCGCTACGAGCAGTACTTC	CASSFPGARRYEQYF
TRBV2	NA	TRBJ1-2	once	TGTGCCAGCAGCATCGGGACCCTATCCTATGGCTACACCTTC	CASSIGTLSYGYTF
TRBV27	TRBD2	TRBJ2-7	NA	TGTGCCAGCAGACCTAGCGGGGGACGACTGCAGTACTTC	CASRPSGGRLQYF
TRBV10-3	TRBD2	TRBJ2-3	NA	TGTGCCATCAGTGAAGGCGGGAGAGCGACAGATACGCAGTATTTT	CAISEGGRATDTQYF
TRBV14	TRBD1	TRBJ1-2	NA	TGTGCCAGCAGCTATCGGACAGGGAATGGCTACACCTTC	CASSYRTGNGYTF
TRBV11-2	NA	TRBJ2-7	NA	TGTGCCAGCAGCCTTTTGCCCGGGGTAACCTACGAGCAGTACTTC	CASSLLPGVTYEQYF
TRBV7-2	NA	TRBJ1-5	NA	TGTGCCAGCCGACTAGACGCGGCAAATCAGCCCCAGCATTTT	CASRLDAANQPQHF
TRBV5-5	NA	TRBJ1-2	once	TGTGCCAGCAGCTTTGTTCAGGGTGAAGGCTACACCTTC	CASSFVQGEGYTF
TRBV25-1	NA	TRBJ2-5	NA	TGTGCCAGCACCCCCGGGACCAGGATTGATGGTCAAGAGACCCAGTACTTC	CASTPGTRIDGQETQYF
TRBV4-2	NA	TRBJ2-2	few	TGTGCCAGCAGCCCCTATATTTGGGACGACACCGGGGAGCTGTTTTTT	CASSPYIWDDTGELFF
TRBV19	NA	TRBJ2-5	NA	TGTGCCAGTAGAAAACCTGGGGGAGGAGAGACCCAGTACTTC	CASRKPGGGETQYF
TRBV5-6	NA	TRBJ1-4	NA	TGTGCCAGCAGCGTGGGACCGGCGATTAATGAAAAACTGTTTTTT	CASSVGPAINEKLFF
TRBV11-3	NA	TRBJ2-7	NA	TGTGCCAGCAGCTTAAAGGGGGGCTACGAGCAGTACTTC	CASSLKGGYEQYF
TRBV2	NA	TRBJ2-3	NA	TGTGCCAGCGAAAAGTCAGATACGCAGTATTTT	CASEKSDTQYF
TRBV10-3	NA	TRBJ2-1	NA	TGTGCCATCAGTGAGTATGAGTCCCAGTTCTTC	CAISEYESQFF
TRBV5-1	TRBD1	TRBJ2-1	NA	TGCGCCAGCAGCTTGGCCGGACAGGGTAACAATGAGCAGTTCTTC	CASSLAGQGNNEQFF
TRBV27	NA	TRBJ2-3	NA	TGTGCCAGCACCCCCCGGGGAGAGGGGACAGATACGCAGTATTTT	CASTPRGEGTDTQYF
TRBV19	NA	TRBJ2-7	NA	TGTGCCAGTAGTCTTTTTTCGGGACGCTGGGGCGAGCAGTACTTC	CASSLFSGRWGEQYF
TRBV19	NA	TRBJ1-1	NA	TGTGCCAGTACCCGTGGGGGGTTAGAAGCTTTCTTT	CASTRGGLEAFF
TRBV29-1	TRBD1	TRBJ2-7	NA	TGCAGCGTTGTTGTGACAGGGGCCGGGGAGCAGTACTTC	CSVVVTGAGEQYF
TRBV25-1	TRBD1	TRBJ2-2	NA	TGTGCCAGCGGATTGGAGAGGGGACAGGGAGGAACCGGGGAGCTGTTTTTT	CASGLERGQGGTGELFF
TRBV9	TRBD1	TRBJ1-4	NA	TGTGCCAGCAGCCCCTCTCGACAGGGGGGTGAAAAACTGTTTTTT	CASSPSRQGGEKLFF
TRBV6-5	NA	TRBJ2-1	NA	TGTGCCAGCAGGCAGGGATTTGAGCAGTTCTTC	CASRQGFEQFF
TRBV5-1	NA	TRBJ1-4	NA	TGCGCCAGCAGCTTTGCCAGCCGGGCTAATGAAAAACTGTTTTTT	CASSFASRANEKLFF
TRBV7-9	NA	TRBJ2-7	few	TGTGCCAGCAGCTTATTAACGGGTGCAGACGAGCAGTACTTC	CASSLLTGADEQYF
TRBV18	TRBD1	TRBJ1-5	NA	TGTGCCAGCTCACTCTACGGACAGGGGGGAGGTCAGCCCCAGCATTTT	CASSLYGQGGGQPQHF
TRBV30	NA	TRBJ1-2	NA	TGTGCCTGGACCAGGGCTAACTATGGCTACACCTTC	CAWTRANYGYTF
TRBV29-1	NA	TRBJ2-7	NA	TGCAGCGTGGCCAGGGGTCTGAACGAGCAGTACTTC	CSVARGLNEQYF
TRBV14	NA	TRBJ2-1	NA	TGTGCCAGCAGCCCCCGGAGCGGGCTTTCCTACAATGAGCAGTTCTTC	CASSPRSGLSYNEQFF
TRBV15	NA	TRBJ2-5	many	TGTGCCACCAGCAGACCTACCCTTATAGGCGGGCAAGAGACCCAGTACTTC	CATSRPTLIGGQETQYF
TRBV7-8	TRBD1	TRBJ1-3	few	TGTGCCAGCAGCTTAGGAGGGAGGGGGCCTGGAAACACCATATATTTT	CASSLGGRGPGNTIYF
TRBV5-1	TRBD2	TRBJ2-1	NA	TGCGCCAGCAGCTTGGACCCCGCGGGAGCGGTTGAGCAGTTCTTC	CASSLDPAGAVEQFF
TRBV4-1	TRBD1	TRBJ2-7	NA	TGCGCCAGCAGCCAAGATCTTGGCAGGGGGCCTTACGAGCAGTACTTC	CASSQDLGRGPYEQYF
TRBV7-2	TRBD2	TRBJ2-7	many	TGTGCCAGCAGCTCTCATCGGACTAGCGGGAGTGTATACGAGCAGTACTTC	CASSSHRTSGSVYEQYF
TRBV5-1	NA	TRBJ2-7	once	TGCGCCAGCAGCCTTCAGGGGAACATCGACGAGCAGTACTTC	CASSLQGNIDEQYF
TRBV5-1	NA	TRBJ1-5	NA	TGCGCCAGCAGCTTGGGGACGACCGGTCAGCCCCAGCATTTT	CASSLGTTGQPQHF
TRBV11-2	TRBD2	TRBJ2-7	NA	TGTGCCAGCAGTCTAGCGGGAGGATACTCCTACGAGCAGTACTTC	CASSLAGGYSYEQYF
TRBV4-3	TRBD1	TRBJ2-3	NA	TGCGCCAGCAGCCAAGATTCACAGGGGACAGATACGCAGTATTTT	CASSQDSQGTDTQYF
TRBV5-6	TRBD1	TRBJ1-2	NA	TGTGCCAGCAGCCTCGGACAGGGGGCCAGCAACACCTTC	CASSLGQGASNTF
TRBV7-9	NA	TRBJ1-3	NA	TGTGCCAGCAGCTTAACTGTAGGAAACACCATATATTTT	CASSLTVGNTIYF